This TCR beta chain was documented in a study of post-analysis software for immune sequencing data. Study background: Relapsing-remitting, secondary progressive and progressive-relapsing multiple sclerosis courses were included.

In the case of this clonotype: Its antigen is as yet unknown.

Germline CDR1 and CDR2: MNHNS and SASEGT. V lost 2 bases, J lost 5 bases, and 3 bases stayed unmatched. The CDR3 loop spans 14 amino acids. cDNA libraries for TCR beta contained unique molecular identifiers. TCRdb reanalysed the PCR reads using MiXCR and keeps one entry per CDR3 protein. Among more than 500,000 distinct CDR3 sequences listed, 30% to 40% were seen once. Broader study findings: Five TRBV segments appeared more often in patients than in controls, and TRBV5-6, TRBV5-1 and TRBV20-1 were among these.

Material: blood. The chain has TRBV6-1 and TRBJ1-1; 9 positions match TRBD1. The clonotype originates from a girl under 18 with multiple sclerosis. The CDR3 loop reads CASSETGGFTEAFF. The CDR3 nucleotides read TGTGCCAGCAGTGAAACAGGGGGCTTTACTGAAGCTTTCTTT.